The present TCR beta chain was sequenced within a study of human T cells and chemical hapten exposure. Study summary: Chiefly women, the patients showed alopecia areata, totalis or universalis.

The time point: patch test 2, 6 weeks after DPC sensitization. The treatment here: therapeutic diphenylcyclopropenone sensitization with weekly scalp DPC. Via MiXCR, TCRdb re-called the RACE reads, giving one row per CDR3 protein. The sample has about 350,000 distinct CDR3 sequences; nearly 6.5% are singletons. In this sample, this clonotype turned up a few times. The V gene end was trimmed by 1 base and the J gene end by 2 bases; junction bases not matched to a gene: 5. Germline values: CDR1 MGHRA, CDR2 YSYEKL. The CDR3 runs 15 residues. This specimen consisted of whole blood, obtained in connection with sensitization to the hapten diphenylcyclopropenone (DPC). This receptor was obtained from a woman between 18 and 29 years old with alopecia areata. Some clones in this sample may be carry-over from other donors' samples. The V and J genes are TRBV4-1 and TRBJ2-7; 7 positions agree with TRBD2. CDR3 sequence: CASSQVNGGTYEQYF. The CDR3 coding sequence is TGCGCCAGCAGCCAAGTGAACGGGGGGACCTACGAGCAGTACTTC.